The 21 T cell receptor beta chains below come from one sample, sequenced in a study of cytomegalovirus exposure and HLA in healthy donors. The primer mix had 60 Vbeta and 13 Jbeta primers. TCRdb keeps only in-frame clones here, not all; method: immunoSEQ multiplex PCR. The sample gives some 91,000 clones, 65% to 85% of which show up once; 3.4% is in the top ten. Material for sequencing was PBMCs. These receptors all stem from a man between 40 and 49 years old in good health and CMV-seronegative.

This chain joins TRBV21-1 and TRBJ1-6. TRBV21-1 is recorded as a pseudogene. This CDR3 has 18 residues. The DNA for the CDR3 is TGTGCCAGCAGCAAAGCGATGGGGGGGAGGAGGGGGAATTCACCCCTCCACTTT. It translates to CASSKAMGGRRGNSPLHF.

This chain joins TRBV5-4 and TRBJ2-1; 9 positions match TRBD2. Germline V gene sequence: CDR1 SGHNT, CDR2 YYREEE (reference sequence). Trimming cost V 0 bases and J 5 bases; bases outside gene matches: 3. The CDR3 sequence is 15 residues long. As DNA, the CDR3 is TGTGCCAGCAGCTTGGACCCTAGCGGGAACAATGAGCAGTTCTTC. Its protein is CASSLDPSGNNEQFF.

V and J are TRBV10-1 and TRBJ2-3; 16 positions agree with TRBD2. There are 17 residues in the CDR3. V lost 1 base to trimming and J lost 5 bases; unmatched junction nucleotides: 3. Per germline, CDR1 WNHNN and CDR2 SYGVQD (reference sequence). CDR3 protein: CASSELGTSGREDTQYF. The CDR3 nucleotides are TGCGCCAGCAGTGAGTTGGGGACTAGCGGGAGGGAAGATACGCAGTATTTT.

The chain links TRBV4-1 to TRBJ1-2; no reliable D call. CDR3 size: 14 residues. The V and J ends lost 2 bases and 7 bases respectively, with 14 bases between them. Germline V gene sequence: CDR1 MGHRA, CDR2 YSYEKL. CDR3 DNA sequence: TGCGCCAGCAGCCAATCGAGGGCTGAGGGTGGCTACACCTTC. Translating gives CASSQSRAEGGYTF.

As DNA, the CDR3 is TGTGCCAGTAGTATAGGAGGCGGGGCAGATACGCAGTATTTT. It translates to CASSIGGGADTQYF. The chain recombines TRBV19 with TRBJ2-3; D perhaps matches TRBD2 (6 bases). The CDR3 has 14 residues. Per germline, CDR1 LNHDA and CDR2 SQIVND (reference sequence). Trimming took 1 base from V and 4 from J, leaving 9 bases between them.

The chain carries TRBV5-8 and TRBJ2-3; D possibly corresponds to TRBD1 (5 bases). CDR1 is SGHTS and CDR2 is YDEGEE in the germline V gene. This CDR3 comprises 18 residues. V shed 4 bases and J shed 1 base, with 22 bases lying between them. This chain's CDR3 is CASSGALTVAVGTDTQYF. DNA of the CDR3: TGTGCCAGCAGCGGAGCCTTGACAGTGGCGGTGGGCACAGATACGCAGTATTTT.

J is TRBJ2-7 and V is TRBV6-6; TRBD2 aligns across 8 bases. This CDR3 spans 13 amino acids. The V gene end was trimmed by 4 bases and the J gene end by 2 bases; junction bases not matched to a gene: 1. The germline V gene encodes CDR1 MNHNY and CDR2 SVGAGI (reference sequence). The CDR3 nucleotides are TGTGCCAGCAGTTCTAGCGGGCCCTACGAGCAGTACTTC. Protein: CASSSSGPYEQYF.

The chain couples TRBV27 to TRBJ1-4; TRBD1 is a possible D gene (6 bases). Germline assignment: CDR1 MNHEY and CDR2 SMNVEV (reference sequence). This CDR3 region has 13 residues. Trimming took 2 bases from V and 7 from J, leaving 8 bases between them. The CDR3 loop reads CASSLVRGEKLFF. DNA of the CDR3: TGTGCCAGCAGTTTAGTCAGGGGTGAAAAACTGTTTTTT.

There are many counts of this clone. The rearrangement uses TRBV27 and TRBJ2-2; 14 bases line up with TRBD2. V gave up 5 bases and J gave up 7 bases; unmatched junction bases: 6. Germline CDR1 reads MNHEY; CDR2 reads SMNVEV (reference sequence). This CDR3 has 16 residues. CDR3 DNA: TGTGCCAGCAGTATCGGACTAGCGGGAGGTTTCGGGGAGCTGTTTTTT. Protein: CASSIGLAGGFGELFF.

The chain combines TRBV6-4 with TRBJ2-1; 10 nucleotides line up with TRBD2. CDR3 length: 15 residues. Trimming at V came to 4 bases and at J to 8 bases, leaving 8 bases not matched to a gene. Germline V lookup: CDR1 MRHNA, CDR2 SNTAGT. Here the CDR3 reads CASSASSGSSDEQFF. CDR3 nucleotide sequence: TGTGCCAGCAGTGCCTCTAGCGGGAGTAGCGATGAGCAGTTCTTC.

The chain carries TRBV29-1 and TRBJ1-1; 7 bases map to TRBD1. This CDR3 has 12 amino acids. Germline assignment: CDR1 SQVTM and CDR2 ANQGSEA. Trimming took 5 bases from V and 4 from J; bases not matched to a gene: 4. The CDR3 here is CSVTRQGTEAFF. CDR3 DNA sequence: TGCAGCGTTACACGACAGGGCACTGAAGCTTTCTTT. The full variable domain, completed using reference TRBV29-1 and TRBJ1-1, is SAVISQKPSRDICQRGTSLTIQCQVDSQVTMMFWYRQQPGQSLTLIATANQGSEATYESGFVIDKFPISRPNLTFSTLTVSNMSPEDSSIYLCSVTRQGTEAFFGQGTRLTVV.

The chain is built from TRBV18 and TRBJ2-3; TRBD1 matches 7 bases. CDR1 KGHSH and CDR2 LQKENI come from the germline V gene. V shed 0 bases and J 3 bases; nucleotides not matched to a gene: 6. This CDR3 region has 16 residues. CDR3 nucleotide sequence: TGTGCCAGCTCACCACCCGGGACAGTAAAGACAGATACGCAGTATTTT. As protein: CASSPPGTVKTDTQYF.

The V call is TRBV5-1, the J call TRBJ2-7, with D possibly being TRBD1 (5 bases). CDR1 and CDR2 from the germline V gene are SGHRS and YFSETQ. V lost 0 bases, J lost 3 bases, and 13 bases lay in between. This CDR3 is 15 amino acids long. The CDR3: CASSLARGSLYEQYF. The CDR3 nucleotides are TGCGCCAGCAGCTTGGCTAGGGGTTCCCTCTACGAGCAGTACTTC.

The chain uses TRBV5-4 and TRBJ2-1; the match to TRBD1 covers 10 bases. Unmatched junction bases numbered 10, after V lost 4 bases and J lost 6 bases. The CDR3 consists of 16 residues. The germline CDR1 and CDR2 sequences are SGHNT and YYREEE (reference sequence). The CDR3 reads CASSPSRQGALNEQFF. The CDR3 DNA is TGTGCCAGCAGCCCCTCAAGACAGGGGGCACTCAATGAGCAGTTCTTC.

The chain links TRBV30 to TRBJ2-5; 12 positions agree with TRBD2. Germline V lookup: CDR1 GTSNPN, CDR2 SVGIG (reference sequence). The CDR3 is 15 residues long. V was clipped by 3 bases and J by 6 bases; unmatched bases: 8. CDR3 nucleotide sequence: TGTGCCTGGAGCCCACCTCTAGCGGGAGGGAAGACCCAGTACTTC. This translates into CAWSPPLAGGKTQYF. Looking up the rest from reference TRBV30 and TRBJ2-5 gives the full variable domain: SQTIHQWPATLVQPVGSPLSLECTVEGTSNPNLYWYRQAAGRGLQLLFYSVGIGQISSEVPQNLSASRPQDRQFILSSKKLLLSDSGFYLCAWSPPLAGGKTQYFGPGTRLLVL.

The chain recombines TRBV7-2 with TRBJ2-1, with D possibly matching TRBD2 (6 bases). This CDR3 spans 14 amino acids. Trimming stripped 3 bases from V and 3 bases from J, with 9 bases between. Germline CDR1 reads SGHTA; CDR2 reads FQGNSA. In DNA, the CDR3 is TGTGCCAGCAGCTTGGGGGGAGTCTACAATGAGCAGTTCTTC. Its translation: CASSLGGVYNEQFF.

The V gene is TRBV5-1, the J gene TRBJ2-7; D gene unclear. Trimming cost V 2 bases and J 3 bases, with 12 bases left between them. CDR1 and CDR2 from the germline V gene are SGHRS and YFSETQ. CDR3 length equals 14 residues. In DNA form, the CDR3 reads TGCGCCAGCAGCTTCTCCAGGAACAGCTACGAGCAGTACTTC. It is translated as CASSFSRNSYEQYF.

This chain joins TRBV18 and TRBJ2-7; possibly TRBD1 for D (6 bases). This CDR3 comprises 13 residues. CDR1 is KGHSH and CDR2 is LQKENI in the germline V gene. Trimming cost V 4 bases and J 4 bases, with 11 bases left between them. Here the CDR3 reads CASSLETGYEQYF. CDR3 sequence (DNA): TGTGCCAGCTCACTGGAGACAGGTTACGAGCAGTACTTC.

The sample holds a few counts of this clone. The chain uses TRBV9 and TRBJ1-2, with TRBD1 identical over 8 bases. V lost 3 bases and J lost 6; bases outside the gene matches: 4. Germline V gene sequence: CDR1 SGDLS, CDR2 YYNGEE. The CDR3 sequence is 13 residues long. CDR3 loop: CASSDRTGNGYTF. The CDR3 DNA follows: TGTGCCAGCAGCGATAGGACAGGGAATGGCTACACCTTC.

The J gene is TRBJ2-7, the V gene TRBV27, with 8 bases lining up with TRBD1. V was clipped by 6 bases and J by 0 bases; unmatched bases: 7. Germline V gives CDR1 MNHEY, CDR2 SMNVEV (reference sequence). The CDR3 sequence is 15 residues long. The CDR3 DNA is TGTGCCAGCAGCCAGGGGGCGGGAAGCTCCTACGAGCAGTACTTC. This codes for CASSQGAGSSYEQYF.

The chain carries TRBV11-2 and TRBJ2-3; D possibly corresponds to TRBD2 (6 bases). Germline CDR1 reads SGHAT; CDR2 reads FQNNGV. Trimming stripped 6 bases from V and 2 bases from J, with 12 bases between. The CDR3 covers 14 residues. The CDR3, as DNA: TGTGCCAGCAGTAGGCGGGGACCCACAGATACGCAGTATTTT. This codes for CASSRRGPTDTQYF. Based on the CDR3 plus reference TRBV11-2 and TRBJ2-3, the full variable domain is EAGVAQSPRYKIIEKRQSVAFWCNPISGHATLYWYQQILGQGPKLLIQFQNNGVVDDSQLPKDRFSAERLKGVDSTLKIQPAKLEDSAVYLCASSRRGPTDTQYFGPGTRLTVL.